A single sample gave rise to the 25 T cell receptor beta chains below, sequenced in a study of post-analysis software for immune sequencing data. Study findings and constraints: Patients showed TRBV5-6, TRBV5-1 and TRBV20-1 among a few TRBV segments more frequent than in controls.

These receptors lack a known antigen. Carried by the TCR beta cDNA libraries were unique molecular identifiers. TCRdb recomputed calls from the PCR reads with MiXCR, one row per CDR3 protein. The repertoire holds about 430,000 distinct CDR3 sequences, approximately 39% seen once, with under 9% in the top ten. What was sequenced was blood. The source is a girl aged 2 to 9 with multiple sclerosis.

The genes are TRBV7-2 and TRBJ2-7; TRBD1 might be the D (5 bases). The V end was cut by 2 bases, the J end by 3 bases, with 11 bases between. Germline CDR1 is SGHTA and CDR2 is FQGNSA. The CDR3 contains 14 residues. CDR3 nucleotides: TGTGCCAGCAGCTTAAGTGACAGTTACTACGAGCAGTACTTC. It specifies CASSLSDSYYEQYF.

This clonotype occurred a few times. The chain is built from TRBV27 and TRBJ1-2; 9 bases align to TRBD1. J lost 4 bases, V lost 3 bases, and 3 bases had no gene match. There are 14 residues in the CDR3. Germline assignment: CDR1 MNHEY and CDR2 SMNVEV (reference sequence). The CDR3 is CASSFGTGFYGYTF. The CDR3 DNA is TGTGCCAGCAGTTTCGGGACAGGGTTCTATGGCTACACCTTC.

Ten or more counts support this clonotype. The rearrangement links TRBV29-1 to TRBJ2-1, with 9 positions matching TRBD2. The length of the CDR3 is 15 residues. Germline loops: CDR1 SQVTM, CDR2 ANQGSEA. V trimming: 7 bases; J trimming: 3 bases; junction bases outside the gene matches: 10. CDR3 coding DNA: TGCAGCGCGCAACCTCTAGCGGGGAGCTACAATGAGCAGTTCTTC. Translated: CSAQPLAGSYNEQFF.

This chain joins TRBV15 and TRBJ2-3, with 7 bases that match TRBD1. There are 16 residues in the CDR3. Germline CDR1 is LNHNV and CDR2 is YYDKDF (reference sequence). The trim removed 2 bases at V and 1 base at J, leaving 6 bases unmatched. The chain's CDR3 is CATSRRQGTGTDTQYF. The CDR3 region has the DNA TGTGCCACCAGCAGAAGACAGGGTACCGGCACAGATACGCAGTATTTT.

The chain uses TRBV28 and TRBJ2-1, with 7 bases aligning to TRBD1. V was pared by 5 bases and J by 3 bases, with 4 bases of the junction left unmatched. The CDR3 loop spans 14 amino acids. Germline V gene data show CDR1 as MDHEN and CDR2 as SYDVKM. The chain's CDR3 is CASSARTGYNEQFF. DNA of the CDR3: TGTGCCAGCAGTGCCCGGACAGGCTACAATGAGCAGTTCTTC.

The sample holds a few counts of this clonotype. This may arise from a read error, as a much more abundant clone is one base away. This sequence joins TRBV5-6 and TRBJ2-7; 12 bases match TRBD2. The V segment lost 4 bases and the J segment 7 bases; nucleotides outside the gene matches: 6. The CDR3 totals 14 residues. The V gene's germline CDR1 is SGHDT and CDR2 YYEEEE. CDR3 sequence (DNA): TGTGCCAGCAGCCCTAGCGGGGGGGCCAATGAGCAGTACTTC. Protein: CASSPSGGANEQYF.

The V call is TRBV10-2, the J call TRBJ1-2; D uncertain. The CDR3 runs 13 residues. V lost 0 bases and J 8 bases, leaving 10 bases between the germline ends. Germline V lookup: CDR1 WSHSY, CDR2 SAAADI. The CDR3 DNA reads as TGCGCCAGCAGTGAGTCATCCGGCAGCGGCTACACCTTC. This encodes CASSESSGSGYTF.

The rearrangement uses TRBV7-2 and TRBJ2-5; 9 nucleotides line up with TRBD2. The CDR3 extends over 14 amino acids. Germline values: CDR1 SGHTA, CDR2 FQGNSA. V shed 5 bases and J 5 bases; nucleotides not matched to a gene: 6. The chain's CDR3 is CASSRTSDHETQYF. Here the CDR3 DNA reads TGTGCCAGCAGCCGGACTAGCGATCACGAGACCCAGTACTTC.

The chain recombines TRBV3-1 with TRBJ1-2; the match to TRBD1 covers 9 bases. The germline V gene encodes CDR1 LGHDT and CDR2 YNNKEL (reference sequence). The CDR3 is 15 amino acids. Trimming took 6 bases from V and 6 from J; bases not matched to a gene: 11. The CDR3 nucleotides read TGTGCCAGCAGAACCGCCGGCACAGGGGGCGATGGCTACACCTTC. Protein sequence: CASRTAGTGGDGYTF.

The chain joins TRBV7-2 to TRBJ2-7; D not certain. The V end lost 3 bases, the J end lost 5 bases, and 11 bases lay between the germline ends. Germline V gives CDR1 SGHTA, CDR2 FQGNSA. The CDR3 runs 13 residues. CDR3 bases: TGTGCCAGCAGCTTCCTAGACCTAGACGAGCAGTACTTC. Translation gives CASSFLDLDEQYF.

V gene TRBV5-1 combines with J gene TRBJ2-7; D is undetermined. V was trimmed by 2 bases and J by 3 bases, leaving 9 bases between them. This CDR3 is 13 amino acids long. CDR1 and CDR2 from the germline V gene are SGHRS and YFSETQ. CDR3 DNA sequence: TGCGCCAGCAGCTTTAGTTCCCACTACGAGCAGTACTTC. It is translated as CASSFSSHYEQYF. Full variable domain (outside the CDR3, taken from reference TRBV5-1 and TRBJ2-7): KAGVTQTPRYLIKTRGQQVTLSCSPISGHRSVSWYQQTPGQGLQFLFEYFSETQRNKGNFPGRFSGRQFSNSRSEMNVSTLELGDSALYLCASSFSSHYEQYFGPGTRLTVT.

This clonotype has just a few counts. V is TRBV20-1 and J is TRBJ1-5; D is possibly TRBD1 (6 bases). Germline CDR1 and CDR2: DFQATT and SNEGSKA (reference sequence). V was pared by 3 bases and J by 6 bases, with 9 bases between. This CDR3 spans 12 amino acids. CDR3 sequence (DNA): TGCAGTGCTAGTCGCAGGGGTCAGCCCCAGCATTTT. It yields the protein CSASRRGQPQHF.

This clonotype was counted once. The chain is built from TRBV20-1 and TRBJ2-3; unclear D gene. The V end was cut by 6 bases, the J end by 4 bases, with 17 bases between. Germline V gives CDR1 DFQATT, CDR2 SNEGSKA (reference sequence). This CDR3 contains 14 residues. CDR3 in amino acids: CSAPPNSRSDTQYF. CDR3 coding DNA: TGCAGTGCCCCCCCAAACTCTAGGTCAGATACGCAGTATTTT.

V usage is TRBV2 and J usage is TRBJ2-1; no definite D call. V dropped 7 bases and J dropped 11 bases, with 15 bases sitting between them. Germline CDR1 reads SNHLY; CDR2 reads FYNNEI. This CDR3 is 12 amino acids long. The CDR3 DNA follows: TGTGCCAGCAAGGGCGATGTTGGTAAGCAGTTCTTC. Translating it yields CASKGDVGKQFF.

The CDR3 coding sequence is TGTGCCAGCAGTTACTCCCTCGCCCCCGGGGAGCTGTTTTTT. Residues: CASSYSLAPGELFF. The V call is TRBV6-5, the J call TRBJ2-2; no reliable D call. With 0 bases removed from V and 6 bases from J, the gap between germline ends came to 8 bases. Germline V CDR1 and CDR2: MNHEY, SVGAGI. The CDR3 loop spans 14 amino acids.

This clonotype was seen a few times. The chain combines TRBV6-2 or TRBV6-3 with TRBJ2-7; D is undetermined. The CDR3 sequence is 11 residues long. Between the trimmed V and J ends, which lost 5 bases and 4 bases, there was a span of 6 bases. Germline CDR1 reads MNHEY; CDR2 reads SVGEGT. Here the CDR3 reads CASSPMYEQYF. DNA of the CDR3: TGTGCCAGCAGTCCTATGTACGAGCAGTACTTC.

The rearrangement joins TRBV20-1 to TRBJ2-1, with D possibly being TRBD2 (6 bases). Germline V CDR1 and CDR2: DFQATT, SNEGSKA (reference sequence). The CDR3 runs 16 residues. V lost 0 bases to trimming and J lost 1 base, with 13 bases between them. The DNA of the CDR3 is TGCAGTGCTAGAGATATTATAGCGGCGTCCTACAATGAGCAGTTCTTC. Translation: CSARDIIAASYNEQFF.

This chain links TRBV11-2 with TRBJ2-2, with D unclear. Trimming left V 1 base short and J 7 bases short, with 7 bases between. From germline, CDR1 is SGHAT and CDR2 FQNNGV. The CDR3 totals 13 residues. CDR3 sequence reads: CASSLGALGELFF. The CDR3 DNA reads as TGTGCCAGCAGCTTAGGGGCCCTCGGGGAGCTGTTTTTT.

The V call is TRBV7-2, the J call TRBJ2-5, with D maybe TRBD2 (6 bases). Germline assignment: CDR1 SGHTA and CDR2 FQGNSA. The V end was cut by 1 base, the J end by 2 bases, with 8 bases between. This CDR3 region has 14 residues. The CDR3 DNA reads TGTGCCAGCAGCTTAGGTCGGGAGCAAGAGACCCAGTACTTC. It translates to CASSLGREQETQYF.

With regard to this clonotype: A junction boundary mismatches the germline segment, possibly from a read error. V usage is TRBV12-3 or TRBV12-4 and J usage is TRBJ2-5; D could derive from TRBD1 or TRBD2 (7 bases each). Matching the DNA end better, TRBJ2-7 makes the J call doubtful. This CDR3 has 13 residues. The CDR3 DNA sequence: TGTGCTAGCAGTTCGACAGGGAGGGCCGAGCAGTACTTC. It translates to CASSSTGRAEQYF.

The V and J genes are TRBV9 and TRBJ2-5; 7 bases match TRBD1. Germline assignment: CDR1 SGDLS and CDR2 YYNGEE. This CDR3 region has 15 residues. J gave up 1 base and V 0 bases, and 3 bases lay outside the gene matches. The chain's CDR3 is CASSVAGTVQETQYF. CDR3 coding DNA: TGTGCCAGCAGCGTAGCCGGGACAGTCCAAGAGACCCAGTACTTC. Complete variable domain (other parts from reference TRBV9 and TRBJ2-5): DSGVTQTPKHLITATGQRVTLRCSPRSGDLSVYWYQQSLDQGLQFLIQYYNGEERAKGNILERFSAQQFPDLHSELNLSSLELGDSALYFCASSVAGTVQETQYFGPGTRLLVL.

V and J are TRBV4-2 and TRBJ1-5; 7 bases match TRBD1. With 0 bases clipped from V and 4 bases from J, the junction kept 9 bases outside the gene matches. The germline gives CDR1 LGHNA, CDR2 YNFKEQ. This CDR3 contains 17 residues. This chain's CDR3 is CASSQDIAGGINQPQHF. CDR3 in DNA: TGTGCCAGCAGCCAAGATATAGCAGGGGGGATAAATCAGCCCCAGCATTTT.

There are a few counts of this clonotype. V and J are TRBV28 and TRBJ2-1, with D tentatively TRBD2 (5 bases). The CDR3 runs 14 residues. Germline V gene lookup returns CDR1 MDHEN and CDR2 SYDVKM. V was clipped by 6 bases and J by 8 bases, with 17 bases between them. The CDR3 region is CASRTSLYSDEQFF. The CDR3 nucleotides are TGTGCCAGCAGGACGTCCCTGTATAGCGATGAGCAGTTCTTC.

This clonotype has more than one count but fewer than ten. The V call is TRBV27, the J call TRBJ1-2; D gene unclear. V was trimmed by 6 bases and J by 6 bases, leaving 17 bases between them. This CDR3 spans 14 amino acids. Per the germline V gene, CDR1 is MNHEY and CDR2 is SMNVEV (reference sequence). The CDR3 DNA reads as TGTGCCAGCAGGCCCCGAAGGGCCCGAAATGGCTACACCTTC. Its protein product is CASRPRRARNGYTF.

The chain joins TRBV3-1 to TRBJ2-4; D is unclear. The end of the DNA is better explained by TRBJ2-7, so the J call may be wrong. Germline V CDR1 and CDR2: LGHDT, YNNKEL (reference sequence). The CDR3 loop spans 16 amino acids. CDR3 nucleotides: TGTGCCAGCAGCCAAGTATTCACAGCCGTTCCCTACGAGCAGTACTTC. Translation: CASSQVFTAVPYEQYF.